This record covers a single T cell receptor beta chain. What it binds is not known. This entry comes from a study of T cell responses to AZD1222 COVID-19 vaccine. Study-level findings and limits: Donor demographics were predominantly white British with a female majority; clonal diversity may be underestimated. Unmutated variant regions are reportedly targeted by nearly half of spike-specific TCRs.

Method: immunoSEQ multiplex PCR; TCRdb's copy keeps in-frame clones and lacks some. The data hold fewer than 110,000 clones, with roughly 84% observed a single time. V was pared by 2 bases and J by 7 bases, with 18 bases between. The CDR3 length is 15 residues. CDR1 and CDR2 from the germline V gene are SGHDT and YYEEEE. The TCR originated in an adult in good health. V usage is TRBV5-6 and J usage is TRBJ2-5; D is possibly TRBD2 (6 bases). The sequencing used peripheral blood, collected on day 0 of AZD1222 vaccination. In DNA form, the CDR3 reads TGTGCCAGCAGCTTACCCTCAGTGGACGGGAGGACCCAGTACTTC. Protein: CASSLPSVDGRTQYF.